Listed here are 5 T cell receptor beta chains from one sample, sequenced in a study of blood T cell repertoires in COVID-19 (TCRdb year 2020). The library was made by the immunoSEQ multiplex PCR assay. Imported from immuneACCESS, the table was reduced by TCRdb to in-frame sequences with V and J called. These copies leave out some clones; in studies compared against another copy, an unresolved V gene accounts for under half, and the cause of the remainder is not known. The sample contains about 200,000 clones, about 86% of them found a single time. More than 8.5% of the sample rests with the top ten. What was sequenced was peripheral blood. The receptor set was obtained from a woman in her fifties or sixties with COVID-19, enrolled during active disease.

The chain uses TRBV6-5 and TRBJ2-7, with D hard to call. The CDR3 consists of 13 residues. Germline V lookup: CDR1 MNHEY, CDR2 SVGAGI. The V end was cut by 6 bases, the J end by 3 bases, with 12 bases between. The DNA of the CDR3 is TGTGCCAGCAGCAACGGTGGCGGCTACGAGCAGTACTTC. Translated, it gives CASSNGGGYEQYF.

This clone has only a few counts. The chain uses TRBV15 and TRBJ2-7; D may be TRBD2 (6 bases). The CDR3 is 13 amino acids. Germline V gene sequence: CDR1 LNHNV, CDR2 YYDKDF (reference sequence). V dropped 8 bases and J dropped 6 bases, with 17 bases sitting between them. Here the CDR3 DNA reads TGTGCCACCGGACGATCGGGGGTAATCGAGCAGTACGTC. As protein: CATGRSGVIEQYV.

V and J are TRBV18 and TRBJ2-3, with D maybe TRBD2 (6 bases). Germline assignment: CDR1 KGHSH and CDR2 LQKENI. V lost 8 bases and J lost 2, with 23 bases in between. The CDR3 is 17 residues long. CDR3 in amino acids: CASARSGGRRDTDTQYF. The DNA of the CDR3 is TGTGCCAGCGCACGCAGCGGAGGGCGGCGAGACACAGATACGCAGTATTTT.

The chain is built from TRBV12-2 and TRBJ2-5; the D call TRBD2 from the table was never checked on the DNA. TRBV12-2 is a known pseudogene. CDR3 length: 17 residues. In nucleotides, the CDR3 is TGTGCAAGTCGCTTAGGATTTGTGGAGGCCTCAGGAAAGACCCAGTACTTC. Its protein product is CASRLGFVEASGKTQYF.

As regards this clone: The junction differs from germline at one of its ends, possibly a read error. The chain combines TRBV5-5 with TRBJ1-1, with D unclear. Germline V lookup: CDR1 SGHKS, CDR2 YYEKEE (reference sequence). This CDR3 is built from 18 residues. The CDR3 coding sequence is TGTGCCAGCATCTTGCTTGTGTTGCCAGGAGGCGGTGGCACTGAAGCTTTCTTT. Translation: CASILLVLPGGGGTEAFF.